This T cell receptor beta chain appears in the sequencing data of a study of shared clonotypes between healthy human individuals. The CDR3 runs to 15 residues. Trimming shortened V by 0 bases and J by 5 bases, and 11 bases separated the two germline ends. CDR1 and CDR2 from the germline V gene are SGHTA and FQGNSA. Measured with immunoSEQ multiplex PCR; TCRdb has only the in-frame clones, and not every one. This sample has 2 million to 3 million clones; just over 90% occur once, and the top ten carry more than 0.12%. The receptor was isolated from a man younger than 35 in good health. V usage is TRBV7-2 and J usage is TRBJ1-3; D unclear. Sequencing was performed on naive CD4+ T cells sorted from blood. Subset given: CD45RA+ positively selected. This chain's CDR3 is CASSLAGRDRNTIYF. DNA of the CDR3: TGTGCCAGCAGCTTAGCGGGAAGGGATCGAAACACCATATATTTT.